The 26 T cell receptor beta chains listed next were all sequenced from one sample in a study of blood T cell repertoires in COVID-19. Libraries were prepared by immunoSEQ multiplex PCR; TCRdb keeps only in-frame clonotypes and omits some of them. The table lists around 150,000 clones, around 80% of them singletons. Sequencing was carried out using peripheral blood. All receptors derive from a woman of 80 years or more with acute or convalescent COVID-19.

The sample holds one count of this clone. The chain couples TRBV2 to TRBJ2-2, with 13 bases fitting TRBD2. Germline assignment: CDR1 SNHLY and CDR2 FYNNEI. V was pared by 6 bases and J by 2 bases, with 3 bases of the junction left unmatched. The CDR3 covers 16 residues. This CDR3 reads CASRRGLAGNTGELFF. In DNA form, the CDR3 reads TGTGCCAGCAGAAGGGGACTAGCGGGAAACACCGGGGAGCTGTTTTTT.

This chain connects TRBV5-8 to TRBJ2-3; 14 positions agree with TRBD2. Looked up from germline, CDR1 is SGHTS and CDR2 is YDEGEE. This CDR3 comprises 18 residues. The junction had 9 bases not matched to a gene; V was cut back by 3 bases and J by 3 bases. Here the CDR3 DNA reads TGTGCCAGCAGCTCGAGACTAGCGGGAGGGCCGGGGACAGATACGCAGTATTTT. Translated: CASSSRLAGGPGTDTQYF.

This chain connects TRBV5-4 to TRBJ1-1; D not resolved. The CDR3 loop spans 14 amino acids. The germline gives CDR1 SGHNT, CDR2 YYREEE (reference sequence). V shed 2 bases and J shed 4 bases, with 12 bases lying between them. CDR3 loop: CASSFRGVATEAFF. The CDR3 DNA is TGTGCCAGCAGCTTTCGGGGAGTGGCCACTGAAGCTTTCTTT. Full variable domain (rest looked up from reference TRBV5-4 and TRBJ1-1): ETGVTQSPTHLIKTRGQQVTLRCSSQSGHNTVSWYQQALGQGPQFIFQYYREEENGRGNFPPRFSGLQFPNYSSELNVNALELDDSALYLCASSFRGVATEAFFGQGTRLTVV.

V usage is TRBV6-6 and J usage is TRBJ2-3, with 7 bases lining up with TRBD2. CDR3 length equals 17 residues. Germline CDR1 is MNHNY and CDR2 is SVGAGI (reference sequence). J gave up 0 bases and V 5 bases, and 11 bases lay outside the gene matches. In nucleotides, the CDR3 is TGTGCCAGCAGTCCCAACCCAAGCGGGATTAGCACAGATACGCAGTATTTT. This sequence encodes CASSPNPSGISTDTQYF.

The chain recombines TRBV5-6 with TRBJ1-3, with a possible D match to TRBD1 (5 bases). The V gene lost 4 bases and the J gene lost 0 bases, with 11 bases spanning the gap. Germline V gene lookup returns CDR1 SGHDT and CDR2 YYEEEE. This CDR3 is 15 amino acids long. CDR3 sequence (DNA): TGTGCCAGCAGCCGCCCGACAGACTCTGGAAACACCATATATTTT. Protein sequence: CASSRPTDSGNTIYF. Full variable domain (rest looked up from reference TRBV5-6 and TRBJ1-3): DAGVTQSPTHLIKTRGQQVTLRCSPKSGHDTVSWYQQALGQGPQFIFQYYEEEERQRGNFPDRFSGHQFPNYSSELNVNALLLGDSALYLCASSRPTDSGNTIYFGEGSWLTVV.

This chain joins TRBV11-1 and TRBJ1-1; D may be TRBD1 (5 bases). V dropped 5 bases and J dropped 4 bases, with 20 bases sitting between them. Germline CDR1 SGHAT, CDR2 FQDESV (reference sequence). CDR3 length: 16 amino acids. CDR3 region: CASSPSLAGFGTEAFF. The CDR3, as DNA: TGTGCCAGCAGCCCATCACTGGCAGGGTTCGGCACTGAAGCTTTCTTT.

The J gene is TRBJ2-1, the V gene TRBV5-4, with TRBD2 as a possible D gene (5 bases). CDR1 is SGHNT, CDR2 YYREEE, per germline (reference sequence). This CDR3 contains 16 residues. V lost 5 bases to trimming and J lost 4 bases, with 19 bases between them. The CDR3 reads CASRVPSGRGYNEQFF. The CDR3 DNA is TGTGCCAGCAGAGTCCCCAGCGGCCGAGGTTACAATGAGCAGTTCTTC. Using reference TRBV5-4 and TRBJ2-1 for the parts outside the CDR3, the full variable domain is ETGVTQSPTHLIKTRGQQVTLRCSSQSGHNTVSWYQQALGQGPQFIFQYYREEENGRGNFPPRFSGLQFPNYSSELNVNALELDDSALYLCASRVPSGRGYNEQFFGPGTRLTVL.

The chain links TRBV6-5 to TRBJ2-3; the match to TRBD2 covers 11 bases. The CDR3 sequence is 15 residues long. V lost 7 bases, J lost 5 bases, and 8 bases stayed unmatched. CDR1 and CDR2 (germline): MNHEY, SVGAGI. The DNA for the CDR3 is TGTGCCAGCAAAGACCTAGCGGGAGGCAGAGATACGCAGTATTTT. Protein product: CASKDLAGGRDTQYF.

This chain uses TRBV7-2 with TRBJ2-2; 10 bases map to TRBD2. There are 15 residues in the CDR3. Trimming at V came to 4 bases and at J to 4 bases, leaving 3 bases not matched to a gene. Germline-derived CDR1 and CDR2 are SGHTA and FQGNSA. For the CDR3, the DNA is TGTGCCAGCAGCTCACTAGCGGGGTCCACCGGGGAGCTGTTTTTT. Protein: CASSSLAGSTGELFF.

The chain employs TRBV6-5 and TRBJ2-1, with 7 bases fitting TRBD2. This CDR3 comprises 12 residues. The junction had 12 bases not matched to a gene; V was cut back by 6 bases and J by 16 bases. Germline CDR1 reads MNHEY; CDR2 reads SVGAGI. CDR3: CASRRGTTGEFF. CDR3 in DNA: TGTGCCAGCAGACGCGGGACTACCGGAGAATTCTTC.

The chain links TRBV7-6 to TRBJ1-1; TRBD1 matches at 7 bases. The V gene end was trimmed by 5 bases and the J gene end by 6 bases; junction bases not matched to a gene: 6. This CDR3 has 13 amino acids. Germline CDR1 SGHVS, CDR2 FNYEAQ. CDR3 DNA sequence: TGTGCCAGCAGCCAAGGGGGCCGGGCTGAAGCTTTCTTT. This gives the protein CASSQGGRAEAFF.

The V call is TRBV6-1, the J call TRBJ1-1, with 8 bases that match TRBD1. CDR1 is MNHNS, CDR2 SASEGT, per germline. Germline trimming cut 1 base from V and 5 bases from J; bases unmatched to any gene: 3. The CDR3 loop spans 14 amino acids. CDR3 coding DNA: TGTGCCAGCAGTGAAGTTAGGACAGGGACTGAAGCTTTCTTT. Translation: CASSEVRTGTEAFF.

The chain joins TRBV7-3 to TRBJ2-2; 8 positions agree with TRBD1. The CDR3 spans 19 residues. V shed 2 bases, J shed 5 bases, and the junction held 16 bases outside the gene matches. The germline V gene has CDR1 SGHTA and CDR2 FQGTGA. CDR3 loop: CASSLQAQGAPRGTGELFF. CDR3 sequence (DNA): TGTGCCAGCAGCTTACAGGCGCAGGGGGCGCCGCGTGGGACCGGGGAGCTGTTTTTT.

The V gene is TRBV13, the J gene TRBJ1-5; no firm D call. The CDR3 sequence is 14 residues long. In germline, CDR1 is PRHDT, CDR2 FYEKMQ (reference sequence). V was cut by 0 bases and J by 4 bases, with 7 bases left in between. The chain's CDR3 is CASSLGLENQPQHF. The CDR3 coding sequence is TGTGCCAGCAGCTTAGGCCTGGAGAATCAGCCCCAGCATTTT.

The rearrangement links TRBV6-2 or TRBV6-3 to TRBJ2-3, with no clear D. The germline V and J ends were trimmed by 6 bases and 6 bases, with 16 bases remaining between them. CDR3 length equals 14 residues. The germline V gene encodes CDR1 MNHEY and CDR2 SVGEGT. Here the CDR3 DNA reads TGTGCCAGCAGCCTCGGCCCCCACGGGGATACGCAGTATTTT. Translating gives CASSLGPHGDTQYF.

The gene calls are TRBV5-5 and TRBJ2-7, with D perhaps TRBD2 (6 bases). Germline V gene sequence: CDR1 SGHKS, CDR2 YYEKEE (reference sequence). The CDR3 loop spans 16 amino acids. V lost 1 base and J lost 6, with 20 bases in between. In DNA, the CDR3 is TGTGCCAGCAGCTTGACGCCCCGGGACTCGGCGCGCGAGCAGTACTTC. Residues: CASSLTPRDSAREQYF.

The V call is TRBV27, the J call TRBJ1-1, with 9 positions matching TRBD1. This CDR3 is 17 amino acids long. The germline gives CDR1 MNHEY, CDR2 SMNVEV (reference sequence). V gave up 6 bases and J gave up 7 bases; unmatched junction bases: 18. CDR3 sequence (DNA): TGTGCCAGCAGCTCAACTACGACGGGACAGGGATTCGGTGAAGCTTTCTTT. As protein: CASSSTTTGQGFGEAFF.

The chain carries TRBV6-6 and TRBJ2-6, with 12 bases matching TRBD1. The J segment lost 2 bases and the V segment lost 5 bases, leaving 10 bases of the junction unmatched. CDR3 length: 19 residues. Germline V gives CDR1 MNHNY, CDR2 SVGAGI (reference sequence). The chain's CDR3 is CASSQFGGQGAPGANVLTF. The CDR3 nucleotides are TGTGCCAGCAGTCAGTTCGGGGGACAGGGGGCGCCTGGGGCCAACGTCCTGACTTTC.

The chain combines TRBV27 with TRBJ2-7, with 8 bases lining up with TRBD1. This CDR3 has 15 amino acids. V lost 3 bases to trimming and J lost 0 bases; unmatched junction nucleotides: 4. Germline V gives CDR1 MNHEY, CDR2 SMNVEV (reference sequence). The DNA for the CDR3 is TGTGCCAGCAGTTTCGACAGGGGTCCCTCCTACGAGCAGTACTTC. It codes for CASSFDRGPSYEQYF.

This chain links TRBV19 with TRBJ2-3; 8 positions agree with TRBD1. After removal of 4 bases from V and 3 bases from J, the junction contained 9 bases not matched to a gene. This CDR3 comprises 16 residues. Looked up from germline, CDR1 is LNHDA and CDR2 is SQIVND (reference sequence). The CDR3 sequence is CASSNSTGGRTDTQYF. For the CDR3, the DNA is TGTGCCAGTAGTAACTCAACAGGGGGGAGGACAGATACGCAGTATTTT.

V is TRBV19 and J is TRBJ2-5; TRBD1 agrees at 10 bases. CDR1 and CDR2 (germline): LNHDA, SQIVND (reference sequence). The CDR3 has 15 amino acids. V shed 6 bases and J 5 bases; nucleotides not matched to a gene: 9. The CDR3, as DNA: TGTGCCAGTAGGGAATGGACAGGGGGTTTGGAGACCCAGTACTTC. Protein sequence: CASREWTGGLETQYF.

The rearrangement joins TRBV6-6 to TRBJ1-4, with TRBD1 identical over 8 bases. The CDR3 length is 14 residues. V was pared by 8 bases and J by 5 bases, with 7 bases of the junction left unmatched. Germline V lookup: CDR1 MNHNY, CDR2 SVGAGI (reference sequence). In DNA form, the CDR3 reads TGTGCCAGCGACCGGACAGGGTGGAATGAAAAACTGTTTTTT. Encoded protein: CASDRTGWNEKLFF.

The chain employs TRBV30 and TRBJ1-5; maybe TRBD1 (6 bases). The germline V and J ends were trimmed by 2 bases and 7 bases, with 15 bases remaining between them. The CDR3 is 14 amino acids. Germline CDR1 and CDR2: GTSNPN and SVGIG (reference sequence). The CDR3 region is CAWSRWGGGQPQHF. The CDR3 DNA reads TGTGCCTGGAGTAGATGGGGGGGCGGGCAGCCCCAGCATTTT.

This clone was seen ten or more times. The chain combines TRBV28 with TRBJ2-2, with 7 bases matching TRBD1. Germline-derived CDR1 and CDR2 are MDHEN and SYDVKM. This CDR3 has 16 amino acids. The junction had 2 bases not matched to a gene; V was cut back by 0 bases and J by 1 base. The CDR3 here is CASSLWDRMNTGELFF. Written as DNA, the CDR3 is TGTGCCAGCAGTTTATGGGACAGGATGAACACCGGGGAGCTGTTTTTT.

This clone was seen more than once but under ten times. The rearrangement links TRBV5-1 to TRBJ2-5, with TRBD2 matching over 8 bases. Trimming removed 2 bases from V and 1 base from J; junction bases left unmatched: 7. The CDR3 consists of 16 residues. The V gene's germline CDR1 is SGHRS and CDR2 YFSETQ. DNA of the CDR3: TGCGCCAGCAGCTTAGTAGGTAGCGGGGCCCAAGAGACCCAGTACTTC. Translated, it gives CASSLVGSGAQETQYF.

V usage is TRBV3-1 (or the pseudogene TRBV3-2) and J usage is TRBJ2-1; tentatively, D is TRBD2 (5 bases). The germline V and J ends were trimmed by 3 bases and 10 bases, with 13 bases remaining between them. Germline CDR1 is LGHDT and CDR2 is YNNKEL (reference sequence). This CDR3 is 13 amino acids long. DNA of the CDR3: TGTGCCAGCAGCCATTTTAACGGCGGGGAGCAGTTCTTC. This codes for CASSHFNGGEQFF.